The clone carrying this TCR beta chain was seen a handful of times. Repertoires were generated with immunoSEQ multiplex PCR, while TCRdb's copy carries only in-frame clones and drops some. The table has about 89,000 clones, roughly 80% seen once. V dropped 3 bases and J dropped 3; count of bases not matched to a gene: 6. Germline CDR1 reads SGHTA; CDR2 reads FQGNSA. CDR3 length: 15 amino acids. This specimen comes from a study of blood T cell repertoires in COVID-19. While infection was still active, Seattle patients were enrolled and then followed longitudinally. The rearrangement joins TRBV7-2 to TRBJ2-5; 8 nucleotides align to TRBD1. The sequenced sample consisted of peripheral blood. The TCR originated in a man aged 65-85 years with COVID-19, enrolled during active disease. This chain's CDR3 is CASSFPQTGEETQYF. The CDR3 DNA is TGTGCCAGCAGCTTTCCCCAGACAGGGGAAGAGACCCAGTACTTC.